The present T cell receptor beta chain was sequenced within a study of CD8+CD57+ T cells in acquired aplastic anemia. At the level of the study: Sorting CD4+ and CD8+ cells gave DNA averaging about 3.1 ug. Study-wide findings and caveats: Researchers report that twenty-nine CD8+ CDR3 sequences appeared in both patients and controls.

About this clonotype itself: Its matching antigen is unknown.

Genomic DNA, the template, was used for profiling of the TCR beta VDJ and CDR3. TCRdb analysed the reads with MiXCR anew, one entry per CDR3 protein. The sample lists roughly 180,000 distinct CDR3 sequences, less than 50% occurring once. Trimming removed 0 bases at V and 3 bases at J, with 7 bases between. The CDR3 covers 14 residues. From germline, CDR1 is LNHNV and CDR2 YYDKDF (reference sequence). It was patients with CD8+CD57+ cell expansion by flow cytometry who were chosen for sequencing. As a group, the patients uniformly had severe acquired aplastic anemia. No therapy was given to patients before blood sampling.

The sequencing sample was made of sorted CD4+, CD8+, or CD8+CD57+ T cells (not recorded which) from PBMCs. The chain combines TRBV15 with TRBJ2-3; perhaps TRBD2 as D (6 bases). The origin of this receptor is a human donor with aplastic anemia. CDR3 in DNA: TGTGCCACCAGCAGAGATCGGGAGACAGATACGCAGTATTTT. The encoded protein is CATSRDRETDTQYF.